This TCR beta chain originates from a study of long-term antiretroviral therapy in people with HIV. Details on this clone: Its antigen is not known.

An immunoSEQ assay, version v3.0, was performed at survey level. Clones were sequenced by immunoSEQ multiplex PCR, and TCRdb holds only the in-frame ones, with some missing. The sample holds around 18,000 clones, 80% to 90% seen once. Study outcomes and limitations: Among HIV repertoires, CDR3 length ranges were narrower than those of controls. Upon ART, diversity increased but remained lower than transplant donor controls.

United States facilities provided treatment to all participants with HIV. Germline V gives CDR1 SNHLY, CDR2 FYNNEI. The trim removed 8 bases at V and 4 bases at J, leaving 6 bases unmatched. The CDR3 has 14 amino acids. The sample in question was unsorted PBMCs, obtained 4.2 years after starting antiretroviral therapy. This clonotype was sampled from a man aged 45 to 65 with HIV. J is TRBJ1-5 and V is TRBV2; the match to TRBD1 covers 9 bases. CDR3 region: CASARDRENQPQHF. The CDR3 DNA is TGTGCCAGCGCCCGGGACAGGGAGAATCAGCCCCAGCATTTT.